A selection of T cell receptor beta chains follows, all from one sample in a study of blood T cell repertoires in COVID-19. This table comes from immunoSEQ multiplex PCR, and its TCRdb copy is limited to in-frame clones, with some not included. This sample yields about 200,000 clones, of which approximately 86% are seen a single time; roughly 0.91% belongs to the top ten. Sample: peripheral blood. The receptors come from a man between 60 and 70 years old with COVID-19, enrolled during active disease. Each CDR3 is given with its conserved first and last residue. A D gene is named only where the DNA matches it firmly. For some rows the clone size is stated as once, few or many, or as a class when expanded; others skip it.

cdr3_aa,cdr3_nt,v_call,j_call,clone_size,d_call
CSGGQGLDYGYTF,TGCAGCGGAGGACAGGGGTTGGACTATGGCTACACCTTC,TRBV29-1,TRBJ1-2,-,TRBD1
CASSPTEINEKLFF,TGTGCCAGCAGCCCAACTGAAATCAATGAAAAACTGTTTTTT,TRBV6-6,TRBJ1-4,-,-
CASRQDRLTQPQHF,TGTGCCAGCAGACAGGACAGGCTTACTCAGCCCCAGCATTTT,TRBV28,TRBJ1-5,once,TRBD1
CASTPGTVNSNQPQHF,TGTGCCAGCACCCCAGGGACAGTAAATAGCAATCAGCCCCAGCATTTT,TRBV28,TRBJ1-5,-,TRBD1
CASRRQGNYGYTF,TGTGCCAGCAGGAGACAGGGGAACTATGGCTACACCTTC,TRBV6-5,TRBJ1-2,-,TRBD1
CASSLTLGSVGTEAFF,TGTGCCAGCAGCCTGACGTTGGGCTCCGTGGGCACTGAAGCTTTCTTT,TRBV16,TRBJ1-1,-,-
CASSPVSGEAFF,TGTGCCAGCAGCCCCGTAAGCGGTGAAGCTTTCTTT,TRBV27,TRBJ1-1,-,-
CASRSGVYEQYF,TGTGCCAGCAGGTCAGGGGTGTACGAGCAGTACTTC,TRBV12-3/TRBV12-4,TRBJ2-7,few,-
CASSVAGGPEKLFF,TGTGCCAGCAGCGTAGCGGGAGGGCCTGAAAAACTGTTTTTT,TRBV9,TRBJ1-4,-,-
CASSRTGGAEPQHF,TGTGCCAGCAGCCGGACAGGGGGGGCGGAGCCCCAGCATTTT,TRBV7-9,TRBJ1-5,many,TRBD1
CASSQGIQGAGEKLFF,TGTGCCAGCAGCCAAGGGATACAGGGGGCGGGTGAAAAACTGTTTTTT,TRBV4-2,TRBJ1-4,-,TRBD1
CASSSYTYEQYF,TGTGCCAGCAGTTCATACACCTACGAGCAGTACTTC,TRBV6-5,TRBJ2-7,-,-
CASSIGEGFTEAFF,TGTGCCAGTAGTATAGGGGAGGGCTTCACTGAAGCTTTCTTT,TRBV19,TRBJ1-1,-,-
CATSRGGQANEKLFF,TGTGCCACCAGCAGGGGGGGACAGGCCAATGAAAAACTGTTTTTT,TRBV15,TRBJ1-4,-,TRBD1
CASSGRSGTQPENTEAFF,TGTGCCAGCAGTGGGCGATCCGGGACACAACCCGAGAACACTGAAGCTTTCTTT,TRBV6-1,TRBJ1-1,few,-